This TCR beta chain emerged from a study of spatial heterogeneity in lung cancer (dated by TCRdb to the late 2010s). Background for the entire study: The donors were some 70 patients from the lung TRACERx cohort who had early-stage, untreated non-small cell lung cancer. Follow-up PBMC samples were sequenced whenever the samples were available, and the median time to follow-up was around 2 years after resection. Beta-chain transcripts were consistently detected in greater numbers than alpha-chain transcripts, which likely reflects a higher abundance of beta-chain transcripts. In the raw uncorrected reads, each unique combination of TCR and UMI appeared on average more than ten times. The study quantitatively compared TCR alpha and beta repertoires across multiple tumor regions, matched nontumor lung and blood in non-small cell lung cancer. The study linked features of the TCR repertoire to counts of nonsynonymous mutations, which were determined by whole-exome sequencing of tumor tissue. At surgery, some 220 tumor regions, roughly 63 matched nontumor lung samples and 50 to 60 PBMC samples were TCR-sequenced for both alpha and beta chains. Points the paper makes about the study in general: Ubiquitous expanded tumor TCRs showed up in blood more often at tumor resection than at routine follow-up. Confirming at a functional level the hypothesis that regional TCRs recognize regional mutations was considered to require additional single-cell paired TCR alpha and beta sequencing. Comparisons of baseline and follow-up blood repertoires included only 14 patients.

This clonotype was detected ten times or more. It has no known antigen specificity. No much larger clone exists at a distance of one base, and base qualities are not known. Including the terminal cysteine and phenylalanine, the CDR3 comprises 16 residues. Kept here is only the CDR3 DNA, which spans 48 bases and is read in frame from base 1. Between the V and J ends, shortened by 0 bases and 0 bases respectively, the junction contains 9 bases. The germline V gene gives CDR1 as MGHRA and CDR2 as YSYEKL. To prepare the library, 5' RACE was applied. Instrument used: NextSeq 500. In the TCR library protocol, a unique molecular identifier was attached to each TCR cDNA molecule so that PCR and sequencing errors could be corrected. In the paper's pipeline: Decombinator tools were used for TCR identification, UMI-based error correction and CDR3 extraction. TCRs above a frequency of 2 per 1,000, corresponding to the top 1% of the tumor frequency distribution, were defined as expanded. Renyi diversity was computed with the R vegan package after each repertoire had been subsampled 100 times to 5,000 TCRs. CDR3 similarity networks were built from amino acid triplet string-kernel similarity, connecting CDR3s with pairwise similarity above 0.82. In TCRdb, the public reads were trimmed at Q25 with fastp and aligned with MiXCR, with productive beta chains retained. Rows with a matching CDR3 protein are joined into one entry that keeps the most common DNA and genes. TCRdb, rather than the study authors, made the V and J calls. This sample has 35,000 to 45,000 distinct CDR3 sequences in its table, and approximately 8% of those were observed once. The ten largest make up roughly a tenth of the sample.

The time point label of this sample denotes: blood at routine non-recurrence follow-up after resection. For TCR sequencing, whole RNA was extracted from tumor and nontumor lung tissue, or from cryopreserved PBMC samples, and no cell sorting was done. Patients were selected for TCR sequencing only if sufficient RNA was available from at least two tumor regions. The source of this sequence is a male donor with early-stage non-small cell lung cancer. This receptor chain uses TRBV4-1 and TRBJ1-3, with no reliable assignment of the D segment. This specimen was PBMCs, taken at follow-up. For the CDR3, the sequence is CASSQETLDSGNTIYF. At the DNA level, the sequence is TGCGCCAGCAGCCAAGAAACCCTGGACTCTGGAAACACCATATATTTT.